A selection of T cell receptor beta chains follows, all from one sample in a study of patients and donors after allogeneic stem cell transplantation. Using its own MiXCR run on the RT-PCR reads, TCRdb lists one record per CDR3 protein. The sample yields 800,000 to 1,000,000 distinct CDR3 sequences, around 17% seen once. What was sequenced was blood, either unsorted or a sorted T cell fraction (not recorded which). The source is a human donor who was either an allogeneic HSCT recipient or a stem cell or donor lymphocyte infusion donor (not recorded which). It is not recorded whose cells these are; they may come from a transplant donor. The CDR3 runs from the conserved cysteine through the conserved F or W. Fields, in order: J gene, clone size, V gene, D gene, CDR3 length, CDR3 DNA, CDR3 protein. A D gene is named only where the DNA matches it firmly. Not all rows give a size; the values are once, few, many and, for expanded clones, a class.

>TRBJ2-4|few|TRBV2|TRBD2|16
TGTGCCAGCAGCGGGCAGAGCGGGAGGGCCAAAAACATTCAGTACTTC
CASSGQSGRAKNIQYF
>TRBJ2-7|-|TRBV29-1|TRBD1|15
TGCAGCGTTAAACACGGACAGGGGCGGCTGCGTGAGCAGTACTTC
CSVKHGQGRLREQYF
>TRBJ2-2|-|TRBV7-8|-|19
TGTGCCAGCAGCTTCTTGTGGACACCCCTTATCGCGAACACCGGGGAGCTGTTTTTT
CASSFLWTPLIANTGELFF
>TRBJ1-2|-|TRBV6-2/TRBV6-3|TRBD1|12
TGTGCCAGCAGTCACAACAGGGGTGGCTACACCTTC
CASSHNRGGYTF
>TRBJ2-4|-|TRBV10-3|-|13
TGTGCCATCTCCGGGGGAGCCGGGGACATTCAGTACTTC
CAISGGAGDIQYF
>TRBJ1-2|-|TRBV3-1|-|14
TGTGCCAGCAGCCAAGGACAGGCCACCTATGGCTACACCTTC
CASSQGQATYGYTF
>TRBJ2-7|few|TRBV20-1|-|13
TGCAGTGCTAGGGGTCTAAGGCCCTACGAGCAGTACTTC
CSARGLRPYEQYF
>TRBJ2-7|-|TRBV29-1|-|12
TGCAGCGTTGTTACCAGGGCCTACGAGCAGTACTTC
CSVVTRAYEQYF
>TRBJ2-1|-|TRBV27|TRBD2|16
TGTGCCAGCAGTTCCCTGGCGGGAGGGCCCCCAGGTGAGCAGTTCTTC
CASSSLAGGPPGEQFF
>TRBJ2-2|-|TRBV19|-|14
TGTGCCATCCAGACAGAAACGAACACCGGGGAGCTGTTTTTT
CAIQTETNTGELFF
>TRBJ1-1|many|TRBV20-1|-|12
TGCAGTGCTAGTCAGGGTAGCGCTGAAGCTTTCTTT
CSASQGSAEAFF
>TRBJ2-3|few|TRBV15|TRBD2|14
TGTGCCATCTCTAGCGGGGGGGCCATAGATACGCAGTATTTT
CAISSGGAIDTQYF
>TRBJ2-3|-|TRBV7-9|TRBD1|16
TGTGCCAGCAGCTTAGCCGACAGGGTAGAGTCAGATACGCAGTATTTT
CASSLADRVESDTQYF
>TRBJ2-3|few|TRBV4-1|-|14
TGCGCCAGCAGCCAAGTTCCGGGCACAGATACGCAGTATTTT
CASSQVPGTDTQYF
>TRBJ2-2|-|TRBV12-3/TRBV12-4|TRBD2|15
TGTGCCAGCAGACTAGCGGGGGCGAACACCGGGGAGCTGTTTTTT
CASRLAGANTGELFF
>TRBJ1-5|few|TRBV20-1|-|14
TGCAGTGCTAGATGGAAGTCCAAGGATCAGCCCCAGCATTTT
CSARWKSKDQPQHF
>TRBJ2-1|few|TRBV20-1|TRBD2|16
TGCAGTGCTAGAGATCCAACTAGCGGGCAGACGAATGAGCAGTTCTTC
CSARDPTSGQTNEQFF
>TRBJ1-4|few|TRBV4-1|-|13
TGCGCCAGCACAGGCCGGGTTCGGGAAAAACTGTTTTTT
CASTGRVREKLFF
>TRBJ2-6|-|TRBV4-3|-|17
TGCGCCAGCAGCCAAGGAACAGGGAGGCCCGGGGCCAACGTCCTGACTTTC
CASSQGTGRPGANVLTF
>TRBJ2-2|few|TRBV5-1|-|16
TGCGCCAGCAGCTTGGGGACCCTCCAGGGGACCGGGGAGCTGTTTTTT
CASSLGTLQGTGELFF
>TRBJ1-4|-|TRBV4-3|TRBD1|15
TGCGCCAGCAGCCAAGGGGGACAGTACCCCGAAAAACTGTTTTTT
CASSQGGQYPEKLFF
>TRBJ2-7|few|TRBV20-1|-|14
TGCAGTGCTAGAGATTCGAACTTTGCCTACGAGCAGTACTTC
CSARDSNFAYEQYF
>TRBJ2-2|few|TRBV19|-|16
TGTGCCAGTAGTATATCAGGGTTAGGCGACACCGGGGAGCTGTTTTTT
CASSISGLGDTGELFF
>TRBJ2-7|once|TRBV7-3|TRBD1|13
TGTGCCAGCAGCCCGGGACAGGGATTTGAGCAGTACTTC
CASSPGQGFEQYF
>TRBJ1-2|-|TRBV12-3/TRBV12-4|-|14
TGTGCCAGCAGTTTAGATACCTTGGCTTATGGCTACACCTTC
CASSLDTLAYGYTF
>TRBJ1-2|-|TRBV12-3/TRBV12-4|TRBD1|15
TGTGCCAGCTGGGCAGGGGGAACAAGGACTGATGGCTACACCTTC
CASWAGGTRTDGYTF